A selection of T cell receptor beta chains follows, all from one sample in a study of human T cells and chemical hapten exposure. MiXCR, applied by TCRdb to the 5' RACE reads, yields one record per CDR3 protein. Of tens of thousands of distinct CDR3 sequences in the sample, about 8% were seen once. The origin of the receptors is a male donor in good health. Each CDR3 is given with its conserved first and last residue. A D gene is named only where the DNA matches it firmly. Clone size is not always given. Where it is, it says once, few, many or a class for expanded clones.

D: TRBD1
size: -
J: TRBJ2-5
V: TRBV6-5
CDR3: CASSYSGTGSLETQYF
DNA: TGTGCCAGCAGTTACTCTGGGACAGGGAGTCTAGAGACCCAGTACTTC

D: -
size: many
J: TRBJ1-2
V: TRBV10-3
CDR3: CAIGEGNIYGYTF
DNA: TGTGCCATCGGGGAGGGAAACATCTATGGCTACACCTTC

D: TRBD1
size: many
J: TRBJ1-2
V: TRBV20-1
CDR3: CSAGGTAQLNYGYTF
DNA: TGCAGTGCTGGGGGGACAGCGCAACTTAACTATGGCTACACCTTC

D: -
size: many
J: TRBJ2-7
V: TRBV27
CDR3: CASSPHSSGATYEQYF
DNA: TGTGCCAGCAGTCCCCACTCGAGCGGTGCGACCTACGAGCAGTACTTC

D: -
size: -
J: TRBJ2-1
V: TRBV15
CDR3: CATSNQGVYNEQFF
DNA: TGTGCCACCAGCAACCAGGGAGTCTACAATGAGCAGTTCTTC

D: -
size: few
J: TRBJ1-5
V: TRBV29-1
CDR3: CSVRRGANQPQHF
DNA: TGCAGCGTCCGCCGGGGGGCTAATCAGCCCCAGCATTTT

D: TRBD1
size: -
J: TRBJ2-7
V: TRBV16
CDR3: CASSQSGQKTYEQYF
DNA: TGTGCCAGCAGCCAATCGGGACAGAAGACCTACGAGCAGTACTTC

D: -
size: many
J: TRBJ2-1
V: TRBV29-1
CDR3: CSVDSIESSYVNEQFF
DNA: TGCAGCGTTGATTCCATCGAGTCATCTTACGTCAATGAGCAGTTCTTC

D: -
size: few
J: TRBJ2-1
V: TRBV29-1
CDR3: CSVVRPLTGNEQFF
DNA: TGCAGCGTTGTACGCCCTTTAACGGGGAATGAGCAGTTCTTC

D: -
size: -
J: TRBJ2-7
V: TRBV19
CDR3: CASSTSAQGRSYEQYF
DNA: TGTGCCAGCTCGACATCCGCGCAGGGAAGATCCTACGAGCAGTACTTC

D: -
size: -
J: TRBJ1-1
V: TRBV7-9
CDR3: CASSTVRFMNTEAFF
DNA: TGTGCCAGCAGCACGGTACGGTTCATGAACACTGAAGCTTTCTTT

D: -
size: few
J: TRBJ1-4
V: TRBV6-5
CDR3: CASSYGRPPGLPTNEKLFF
DNA: TGTGCCAGCAGTTACGGGCGGCCCCCAGGGTTACCAACTAATGAAAAACTGTTTTTT

D: TRBD1
size: -
J: TRBJ2-2
V: TRBV4-1
CDR3: CASSQDRDSSNTGELFF
DNA: TGCGCCAGCAGCCAAGATCGGGACAGTTCGAACACCGGGGAGCTGTTTTTT

D: TRBD1
size: -
J: TRBJ2-5
V: TRBV29-1
CDR3: CSVILRDRALQETQYF
DNA: TGCAGCGTGATTCTCCGGGACAGAGCTTTACAAGAGACCCAGTACTTC

D: -
size: many
J: TRBJ2-6
V: TRBV6-1
CDR3: CASRAGSGANVLTF
DNA: TGTGCCAGCAGGGCAGGGTCTGGGGCCAACGTCCTGACTTTC

D: TRBD1
size: few
J: TRBJ2-7
V: TRBV4-3
CDR3: CASSRFEGAGEQYF
DNA: TGCGCCAGCAGCCGGTTCGAGGGGGCAGGCGAGCAGTACTTC

D: -
size: few
J: TRBJ1-2
V: TRBV29-1
CDR3: CSVDGQSYGYTF
DNA: TGCAGCGTTGACGGACAGTCCTATGGCTACACCTTC

D: -
size: few
J: TRBJ2-6
V: TRBV12-3/TRBV12-4
CDR3: CASKGLREPGANVLTF
DNA: TGTGCCAGCAAGGGACTCCGTGAACCTGGGGCCAACGTCCTGACTTTC

D: -
size: few
J: TRBJ1-2
V: TRBV20-1
CDR3: CSATEQGDYGYTF
DNA: TGCAGTGCTACTGAACAGGGTGACTATGGCTACACCTTC

D: -
size: many
J: TRBJ2-3
V: TRBV7-2
CDR3: CASSSGPLTDTQYF
DNA: TGTGCCAGCAGCTCGGGGCCCCTCACAGATACGCAGTATTTT

D: -
size: few
J: TRBJ2-2
V: TRBV3-1
CDR3: CASSQEWATGELFF
DNA: TGTGCCAGCAGCCAAGAGTGGGCTACCGGGGAGCTGTTTTTT

D: -
size: -
J: TRBJ1-5
V: TRBV6-6
CDR3: CASSGVREVAQPQHF
DNA: TGTGCCAGCAGTGGGGTCCGGGAGGTAGCTCAGCCCCAGCATTTT

D: -
size: many
J: TRBJ1-1
V: TRBV20-1
CDR3: CSARDLRAIPEAFF
DNA: TGCAGTGCTAGAGATCTAAGGGCAATTCCTGAAGCTTTCTTT

D: TRBD2
size: many
J: TRBJ2-2
V: TRBV6-5
CDR3: CASSYLAGGPAGELFF
DNA: TGTGCCAGCAGTTACCTAGCGGGAGGGCCGGCCGGGGAGCTGTTTTTT

D: -
size: -
J: TRBJ2-3
V: TRBV18
CDR3: CASSPTTVTDTQYF
DNA: TGTGCCAGCTCACCAACGACAGTCACAGATACGCAGTATTTT

D: -
size: many
J: TRBJ2-3
V: TRBV5-1
CDR3: CASSPDSTSTDTQYF
DNA: TGCGCCAGCAGCCCTGACTCGACTTCCACAGATACGCAGTATTTT

D: -
size: many
J: TRBJ2-3
V: TRBV5-1
CDR3: CASSSRQDMSTDTQYF
DNA: TGCGCCAGCAGCTCCCGACAGGACATGAGCACAGATACGCAGTATTTT

D: -
size: -
J: TRBJ1-5
V: TRBV7-9
CDR3: CASSPQGQNQPQHF
DNA: TGTGCCAGCAGCCCCCAAGGACAGAATCAGCCCCAGCATTTT

D: -
size: -
J: TRBJ1-6
V: TRBV7-2
CDR3: CASSHLRVDSTPLHF
DNA: TGTGCCAGCAGCCATCTCAGGGTTGACTCTACACCCCTCCACTTT

D: TRBD2
size: many
J: TRBJ2-5
V: TRBV5-4
CDR3: CASKKGLAGEETQYF
DNA: TGTGCCAGCAAAAAGGGACTAGCGGGAGAAGAGACCCAGTACTTC

D: TRBD1
size: few
J: TRBJ2-6
V: TRBV28
CDR3: CASRPGQGSVLTF
DNA: TGTGCCAGCAGGCCGGGACAGGGGAGCGTCCTGACTTTC

D: -
size: -
J: TRBJ2-5
V: TRBV29-1
CDR3: CSVEGVAGNQETQYF
DNA: TGCAGCGTTGAGGGGGTAGCCGGAAACCAAGAGACCCAGTACTTC

D: TRBD1
size: many
J: TRBJ1-1
V: TRBV5-6
CDR3: CASRKGAGTEAFF
DNA: TGTGCCAGCAGAAAGGGGGCCGGAACTGAAGCTTTCTTT

D: -
size: few
J: TRBJ1-1
V: TRBV11-2
CDR3: CASSSRGGRGNTEAFF
DNA: TGTGCCAGCAGCTCACGAGGTGGGAGGGGGAACACTGAAGCTTTCTTT

D: -
size: few
J: TRBJ2-1
V: TRBV6-1
CDR3: CASTPDTLYNEQFF
DNA: TGTGCCAGCACCCCGGACACTTTATACAATGAGCAGTTCTTC

D: TRBD1
size: -
J: TRBJ2-5
V: TRBV11-2
CDR3: CASSLTPGQGKGETQYF
DNA: TGTGCCAGCAGCCTCACCCCGGGACAGGGAAAGGGAGAGACCCAGTACTTC